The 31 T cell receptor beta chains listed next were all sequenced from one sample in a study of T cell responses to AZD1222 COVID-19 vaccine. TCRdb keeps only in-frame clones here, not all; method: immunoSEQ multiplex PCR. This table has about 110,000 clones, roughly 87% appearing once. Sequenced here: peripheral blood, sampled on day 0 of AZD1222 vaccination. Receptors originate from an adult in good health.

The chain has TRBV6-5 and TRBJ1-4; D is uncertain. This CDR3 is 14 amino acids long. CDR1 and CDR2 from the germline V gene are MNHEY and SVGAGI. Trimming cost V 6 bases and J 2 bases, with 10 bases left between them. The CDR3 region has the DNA TGTGCCAGCAGGGTTCTTGGCACTAATGAAAAACTGTTTTTT. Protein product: CASRVLGTNEKLFF.

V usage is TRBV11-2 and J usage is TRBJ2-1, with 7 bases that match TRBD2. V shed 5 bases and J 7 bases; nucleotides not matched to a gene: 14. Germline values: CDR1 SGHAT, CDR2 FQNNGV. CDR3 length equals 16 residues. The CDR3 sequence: CASSRNLGEGRNEQFF. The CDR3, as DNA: TGTGCCAGCAGCCGAAACCTAGGGGAGGGAAGGAATGAGCAGTTCTTC.

In DNA, the CDR3 is TGCGCCAGCAGGTCCCGGACAGGACCTAACTATGGCTACACCTTC. This encodes CASRSRTGPNYGYTF. The chain couples TRBV5-1 to TRBJ1-2; 7 bases are a match to TRBD1. Germline-derived CDR1 and CDR2 are SGHRS and YFSETQ. V lost 5 bases and J lost 0; bases outside the gene matches: 7. There are 15 residues in the CDR3.

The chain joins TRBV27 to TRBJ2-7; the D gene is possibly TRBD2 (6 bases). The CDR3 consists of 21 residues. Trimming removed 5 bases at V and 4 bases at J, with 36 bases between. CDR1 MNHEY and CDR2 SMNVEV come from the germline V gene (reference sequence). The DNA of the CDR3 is TGTGCCAGCAGTCCCAATTCCCTTCTCCCCGGCCACCGGGAGACCAAATACGAGCAGTACTTC. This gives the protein CASSPNSLLPGHRETKYEQYF.

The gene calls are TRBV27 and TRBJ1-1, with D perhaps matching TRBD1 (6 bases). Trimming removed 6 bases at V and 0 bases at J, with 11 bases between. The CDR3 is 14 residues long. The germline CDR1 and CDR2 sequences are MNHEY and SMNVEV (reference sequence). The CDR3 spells CASSVTGLNTEAFF. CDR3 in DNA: TGTGCCAGCAGCGTTACAGGGTTGAACACTGAAGCTTTCTTT.

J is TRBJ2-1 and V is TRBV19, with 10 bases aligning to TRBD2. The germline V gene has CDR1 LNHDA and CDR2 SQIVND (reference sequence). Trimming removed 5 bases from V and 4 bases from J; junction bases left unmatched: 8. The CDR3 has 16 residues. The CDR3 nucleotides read TGTGCCAGTAGTTCCCAAACTAGCGGGGTTTACAATGAGCAGTTCTTC. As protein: CASSSQTSGVYNEQFF. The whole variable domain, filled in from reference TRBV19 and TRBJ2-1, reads DGGITQSPKYLFRKEGQNVTLSCEQNLNHDAMYWYRQDPGQGLRLIYYSQIVNDFQKGDIAEGYSVSREKKESFPLTVTSAQKNPTAFYLCASSSQTSGVYNEQFFGPGTRLTVL.

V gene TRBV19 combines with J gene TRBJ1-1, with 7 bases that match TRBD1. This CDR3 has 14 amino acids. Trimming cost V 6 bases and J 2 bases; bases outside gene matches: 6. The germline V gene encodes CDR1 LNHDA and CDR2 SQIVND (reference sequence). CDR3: CASSQGQRNTEAFF. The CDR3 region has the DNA TGTGCCAGTAGCCAGGGACAGAGAAACACTGAAGCTTTCTTT.

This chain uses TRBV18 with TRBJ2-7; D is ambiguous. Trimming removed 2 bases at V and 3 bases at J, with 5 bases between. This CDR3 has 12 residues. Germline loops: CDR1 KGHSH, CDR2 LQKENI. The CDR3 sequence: CASSPEHYEQYF. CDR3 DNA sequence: TGTGCCAGCTCACCAGAGCACTACGAGCAGTACTTC.

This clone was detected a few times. CDR3 sequence: CASSYQGTGVEKLFF. Written as DNA, the CDR3 is TGTGCCAGCAGTTACCAAGGGACAGGGGTTGAAAAACTGTTTTTT. The chain recombines TRBV6-2 or TRBV6-3 with TRBJ1-4; 10 bases are a match to TRBD1. CDR3 length: 15 amino acids. CDR1 is MNHEY, CDR2 SVGEGT, per germline. V lost 2 bases to trimming and J lost 7 bases; unmatched junction nucleotides: 4.

The CDR3 DNA sequence: TGTGCCAGCAGCGCATATAGCGGGGCTACAGATACGCAGTATTTT. Encoded protein: CASSAYSGATDTQYF. The chain links TRBV9 to TRBJ2-3, with 8 positions matching TRBD2. The germline gives CDR1 SGDLS, CDR2 YYNGEE. The CDR3 runs to 15 residues. With 3 bases clipped from V and 3 bases from J, the junction kept 6 bases outside the gene matches. The full variable domain, its missing parts supplied by reference TRBV9 and TRBJ2-3, is DSGVTQTPKHLITATGQRVTLRCSPRSGDLSVYWYQQSLDQGLQFLIQYYNGEERAKGNILERFSAQQFPDLHSELNLSSLELGDSALYFCASSAYSGATDTQYFGPGTRLTVL.

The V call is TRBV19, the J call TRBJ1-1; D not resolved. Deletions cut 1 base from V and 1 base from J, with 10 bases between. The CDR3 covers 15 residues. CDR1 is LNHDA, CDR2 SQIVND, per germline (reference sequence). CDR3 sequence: CASSIAGVRNTEAFF. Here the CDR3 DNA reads TGTGCCAGTAGTATAGCTGGGGTGAGGAACACTGAAGCTTTCTTT.

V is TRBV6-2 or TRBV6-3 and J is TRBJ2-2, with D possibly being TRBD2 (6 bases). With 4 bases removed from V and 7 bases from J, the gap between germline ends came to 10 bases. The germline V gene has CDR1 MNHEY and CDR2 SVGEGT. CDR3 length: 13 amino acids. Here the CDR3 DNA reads TGTGCCAGCAGTTCACCGGGGGTCGGGGAGCTGTTTTTT. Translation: CASSSPGVGELFF.

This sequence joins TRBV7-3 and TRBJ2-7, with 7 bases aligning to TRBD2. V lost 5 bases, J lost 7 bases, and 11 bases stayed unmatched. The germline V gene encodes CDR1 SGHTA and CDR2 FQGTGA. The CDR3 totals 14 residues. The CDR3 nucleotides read TGTGCCAGCAGCCCGTCGCACCAGGGAGGGGAGCAGTACTTC. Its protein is CASSPSHQGGEQYF.

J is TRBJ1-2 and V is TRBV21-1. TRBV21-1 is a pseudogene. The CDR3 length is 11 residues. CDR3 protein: CASSTSRGYTF. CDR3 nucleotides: TGTGCCAGCAGCACCTCGCGCGGCTACACCTTC.

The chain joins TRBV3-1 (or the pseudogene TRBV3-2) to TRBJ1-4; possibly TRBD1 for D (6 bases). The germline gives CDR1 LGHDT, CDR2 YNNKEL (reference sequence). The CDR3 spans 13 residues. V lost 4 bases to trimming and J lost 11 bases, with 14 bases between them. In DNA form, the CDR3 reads TGTGCCAGCAGCCCATCGTCGCAGGGGAAACTGTTTTTT. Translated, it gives CASSPSSQGKLFF.

The CDR3 nucleotides read TGCGCCAGCAGCCCTCATCCGGACAGTAACTCTGGAAACACCATATATTTT. Translated: CASSPHPDSNSGNTIYF. This sequence joins TRBV4-3 and TRBJ1-3, with D possibly being TRBD1 (6 bases). V was pared by 4 bases and J by 0 bases, with 16 bases between. The CDR3 runs to 17 residues. Looked up from germline, CDR1 is LGHNA and CDR2 is YSLEER.

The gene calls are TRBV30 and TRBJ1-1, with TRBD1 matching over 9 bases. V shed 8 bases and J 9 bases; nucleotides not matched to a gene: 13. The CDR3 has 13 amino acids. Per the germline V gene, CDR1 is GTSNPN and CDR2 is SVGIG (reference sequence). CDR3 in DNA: TGTGCCGGTACATCTACAGGGGGCGCGAAAGCTTTCTTT. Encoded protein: CAGTSTGGAKAFF.

CDR3 sequence reads: CATSKHGELFF. The CDR3 DNA follows: TGTGCCACAAGCAAACACGGGGAGCTGTTTTTT. The V call is TRBV24-1, the J call TRBJ2-2, with unresolved D. Deletions cut 10 bases from V and 7 bases from J, with 9 bases between. The CDR3 has 11 amino acids. From germline, CDR1 is KGHDR and CDR2 SFDVKD.

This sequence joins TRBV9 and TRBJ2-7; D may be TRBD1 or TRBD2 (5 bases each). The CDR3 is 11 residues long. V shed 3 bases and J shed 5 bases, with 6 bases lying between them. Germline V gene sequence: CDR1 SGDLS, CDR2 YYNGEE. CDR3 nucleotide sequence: TGTGCCAGCAGCGCGGGACACGAGCAGTACTTC. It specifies CASSAGHEQYF.

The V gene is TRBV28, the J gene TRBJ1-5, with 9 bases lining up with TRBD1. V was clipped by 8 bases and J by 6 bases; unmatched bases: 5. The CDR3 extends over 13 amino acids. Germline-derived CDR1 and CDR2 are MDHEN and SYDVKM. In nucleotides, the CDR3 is TGTGCCAGCGGTGACAGGGGGGGTCAGCCCCAGCATTTT. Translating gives CASGDRGGQPQHF.

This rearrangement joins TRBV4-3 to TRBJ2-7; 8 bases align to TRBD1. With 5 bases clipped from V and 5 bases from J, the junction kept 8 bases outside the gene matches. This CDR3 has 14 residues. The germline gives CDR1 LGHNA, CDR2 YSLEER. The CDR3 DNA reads TGCGCCAGCAGCTCGACAGGGGTATCGGACGAGCAGTACTTC. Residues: CASSSTGVSDEQYF.

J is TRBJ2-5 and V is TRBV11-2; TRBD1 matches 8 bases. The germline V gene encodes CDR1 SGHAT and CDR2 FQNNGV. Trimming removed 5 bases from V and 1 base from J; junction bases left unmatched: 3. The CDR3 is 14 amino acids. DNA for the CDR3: TGTGCCAGCAGCGAGACAGGGGCCCAAGAGACCCAGTACTTC. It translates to CASSETGAQETQYF.

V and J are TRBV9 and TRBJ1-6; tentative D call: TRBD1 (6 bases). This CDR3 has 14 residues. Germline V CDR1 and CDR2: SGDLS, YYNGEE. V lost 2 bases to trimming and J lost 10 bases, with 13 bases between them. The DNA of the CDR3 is TGTGCCAGCAGCGTTCGACAGGCGGGGTCACCCCTCCACTTT. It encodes CASSVRQAGSPLHF.

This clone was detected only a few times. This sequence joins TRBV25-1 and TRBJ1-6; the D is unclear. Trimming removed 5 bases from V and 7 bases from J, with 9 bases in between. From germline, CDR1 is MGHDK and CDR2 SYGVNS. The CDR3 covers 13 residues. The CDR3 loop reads CASSQTPNSPLHF. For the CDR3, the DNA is TGTGCCAGCAGTCAGACACCGAATTCACCCCTCCACTTT.

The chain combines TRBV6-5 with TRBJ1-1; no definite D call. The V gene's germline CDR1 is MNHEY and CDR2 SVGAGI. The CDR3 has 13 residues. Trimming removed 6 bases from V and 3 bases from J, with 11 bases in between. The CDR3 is CASREASYTEAFF. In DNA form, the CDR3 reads TGTGCCAGCAGGGAGGCGTCGTACACTGAAGCTTTCTTT.

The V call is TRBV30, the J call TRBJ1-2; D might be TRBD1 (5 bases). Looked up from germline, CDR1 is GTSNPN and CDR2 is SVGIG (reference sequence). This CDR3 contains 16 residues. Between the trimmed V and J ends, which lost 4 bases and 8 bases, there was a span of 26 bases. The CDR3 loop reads CAWNHRVGRVTEGYTF. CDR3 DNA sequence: TGTGCCTGGAATCACCGAGTGGGCAGGGTCACGGAAGGCTACACCTTC.

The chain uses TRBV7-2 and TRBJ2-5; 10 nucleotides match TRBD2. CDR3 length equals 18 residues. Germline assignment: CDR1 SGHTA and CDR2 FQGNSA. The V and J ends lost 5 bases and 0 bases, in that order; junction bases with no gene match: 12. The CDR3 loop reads CASSQRPSGGWYQETQYF. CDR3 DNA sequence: TGTGCCAGCAGCCAGCGGCCTAGCGGGGGATGGTACCAAGAGACCCAGTACTTC.

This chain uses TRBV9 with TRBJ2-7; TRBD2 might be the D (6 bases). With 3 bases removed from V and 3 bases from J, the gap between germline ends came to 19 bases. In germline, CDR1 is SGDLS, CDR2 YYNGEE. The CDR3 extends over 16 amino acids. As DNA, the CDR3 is TGTGCCAGCAGCGAGAACCGGGACGGACTAATCTACGAGCAGTACTTC. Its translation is CASSENRDGLIYEQYF. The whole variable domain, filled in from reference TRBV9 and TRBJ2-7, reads DSGVTQTPKHLITATGQRVTLRCSPRSGDLSVYWYQQSLDQGLQFLIQYYNGEERAKGNILERFSAQQFPDLHSELNLSSLELGDSALYFCASSENRDGLIYEQYFGPGTRLTVT.

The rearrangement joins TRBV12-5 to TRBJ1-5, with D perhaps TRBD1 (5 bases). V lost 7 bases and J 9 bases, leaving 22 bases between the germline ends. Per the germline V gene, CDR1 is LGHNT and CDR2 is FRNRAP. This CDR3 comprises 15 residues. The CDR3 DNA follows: TGTGCTAGTGCCGGGCCATCATTAGCGGGGCGGCCCCAGCATTTT. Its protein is CASAGPSLAGRPQHF. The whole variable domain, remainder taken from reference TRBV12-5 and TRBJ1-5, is DARVTQTPRHKVTEMGQEVTMRCQPILGHNTVFWYRQTMMQGLELLAYFRNRAPLDDSGMPKDRFSAEMPDATLATLKIQPSEPRDSAVYFCASAGPSLAGRPQHFGDGTRLSIL.

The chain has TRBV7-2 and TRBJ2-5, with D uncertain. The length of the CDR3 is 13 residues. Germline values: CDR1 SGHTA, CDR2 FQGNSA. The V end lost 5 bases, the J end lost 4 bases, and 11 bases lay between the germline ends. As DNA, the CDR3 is TGTGCCAGCAGCCGAGGTCAGCGAGAGACCCAGTACTTC. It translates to CASSRGQRETQYF.

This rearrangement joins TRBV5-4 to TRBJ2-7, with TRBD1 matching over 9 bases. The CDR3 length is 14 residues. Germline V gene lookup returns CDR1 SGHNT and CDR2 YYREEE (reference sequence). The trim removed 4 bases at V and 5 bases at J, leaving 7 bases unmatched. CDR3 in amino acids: CASSLGQGRHEQYF. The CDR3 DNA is TGTGCCAGCAGCCTAGGACAGGGGCGGCACGAGCAGTACTTC.